Sequencing of this T cell receptor (beta chain) was carried out in a study of early T cells in non-severe SARS-CoV-2 infection. Germline values: CDR1 MNHNS, CDR2 SASEGT. The trim removed 8 bases at V and 7 bases at J, leaving 5 bases unmatched. This CDR3 contains 11 residues. The library protocol tagged individual cDNA molecules with unique molecular identifiers. TCRdb ran MiXCR on the 5' RACE reads and lists one entry per CDR3 protein. The repertoire consists of tens of thousands of distinct CDR3 sequences, with around 7% occurring once and the leading ten covering about 4%. A few counts support this clonotype. Its matching antigen is unknown. Study-wide findings and caveats: Matching results from VDJdb favored anti-spike CD8 responses, leaving private and CD4 specificities undetected.

The clonotype originates from an adult who was a healthcare worker with PCR-confirmed SARS-CoV-2 infection or an uninfected control (not recorded which). Specimen: whole blood. The gene calls are TRBV6-1 and TRBJ2-7; 7 bases are a match to TRBD1. CDR3 region: CASGQDREQYF. The CDR3 region has the DNA TGTGCCAGCGGACAGGACCGGGAGCAGTACTTC.